This TCR beta chain emerged from a study of blood T cell repertoires in COVID-19. This clone was observed a single time. This CDR3 has 15 amino acids. The ends were cut back, 3 bases at V and 5 bases at J, with 13 bases in the middle. The germline gives CDR1 KGHSY, CDR2 FQNENV. The data were produced by immunoSEQ multiplex PCR, yet TCRdb's version contains in-frame clones alone and is incomplete. This sample yields about 12,000 clones, of which 82% are seen a single time; less than 4.5% belongs to the top ten. Sequencing was carried out using peripheral blood. The rearrangement uses TRBV16 and TRBJ1-4, with unresolved D. This TCR derives from an older woman with acute or convalescent COVID-19. Here the CDR3 reads CASSQREVANEKLFF. In nucleotides, the CDR3 is TGTGCCAGCAGCCAGCGTGAGGTGGCGAATGAAAAACTGTTTTTT.